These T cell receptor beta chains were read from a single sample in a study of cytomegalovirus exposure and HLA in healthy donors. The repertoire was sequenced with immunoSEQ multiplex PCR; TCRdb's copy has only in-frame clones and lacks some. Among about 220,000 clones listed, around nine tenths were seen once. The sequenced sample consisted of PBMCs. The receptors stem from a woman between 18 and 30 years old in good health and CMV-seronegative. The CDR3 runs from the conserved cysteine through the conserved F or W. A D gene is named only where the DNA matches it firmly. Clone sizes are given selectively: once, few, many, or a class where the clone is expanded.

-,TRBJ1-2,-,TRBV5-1,TGCGCCAGCAGCTTGCAGCCCGGAACGGGGGGCTACACCTTC,CASSLQPGTGGYTF
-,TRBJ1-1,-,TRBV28,TGTGCCAGCAGTTTACGGGGGGTAGGGGAGACTGAAGCTTTCTTT,CASSLRGVGETEAFF
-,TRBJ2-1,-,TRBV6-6,TGTGCCAGCAGTTACCCGTCAAGAGGGCCGGACAATGAGCAGTTCTTC,CASSYPSRGPDNEQFF
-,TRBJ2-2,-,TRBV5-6,TGTGCCAGCAGCTTGGATCCAGAGAACACCGGGGAGCTGTTTTTT,CASSLDPENTGELFF
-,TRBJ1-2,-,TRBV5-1,TGCGCCAGCAGAAGTACCCCATCTGGGGCTCTCTATGGCTACACCTTC,CASRSTPSGALYGYTF
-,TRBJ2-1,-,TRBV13,TGTGCCAGCAGCTTCGGCAGGGCAAATGAGCAGTTCTTC,CASSFGRANEQFF
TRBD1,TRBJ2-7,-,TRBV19,TGTGCCAGTAGCAAATTCGCGGGACAGGGAACAGCCTACGAGCAGTACTTC,CASSKFAGQGTAYEQYF
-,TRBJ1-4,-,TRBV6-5,TGTGCCAGCAGTTATTTCGACAGCAATGAAAAACTGTTTTTT,CASSYFDSNEKLFF
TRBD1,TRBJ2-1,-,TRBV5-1,TGCGCCAGCAGCTTGTACCCCCGGGACAGCCCTTCCTCCTACAATGAGCAGTTCTTC,CASSLYPRDSPSSYNEQFF
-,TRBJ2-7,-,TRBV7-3,TGTGCCAGCAGCTCATCTAGGTCTCCGGAGGGCTACGAGCAGTACTTC,CASSSSRSPEGYEQYF
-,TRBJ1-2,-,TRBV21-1,TGTGCCAGTTCTAATTCACGGGACAGATACTTTTTGAACTATGGCTACACCTTC,CASSNSRDRYFLNYGYTF
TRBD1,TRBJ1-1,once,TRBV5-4,TGTGCCAGCAGCTTGCCCAGGGGGCGCTTAGCTTTCTTT,CASSLPRGRLAFF
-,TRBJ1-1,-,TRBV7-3,TGTGCCAGCAGCTTATGGGGCAGCCAGAACACTGAAGCTTTCTTT,CASSLWGSQNTEAFF
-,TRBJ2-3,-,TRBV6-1,TGTGCCAGCAGTGATGAAACCTCTGCCCCTAGTCACACAGATACGCAGTATTTT,CASSDETSAPSHTDTQYF
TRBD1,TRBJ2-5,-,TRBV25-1,TGTGCCAGCAGGGCCGTCGGGACAGGGGCGGGGGAGACCCAGTACTTC,CASRAVGTGAGETQYF
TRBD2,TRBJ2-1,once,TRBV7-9,TGTGCCAGCAGCTTGACTAGCGGGATCAATGAGCAGTTCTTC,CASSLTSGINEQFF
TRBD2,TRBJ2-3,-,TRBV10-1,TGCGCCAGCAGTGGGACTAGCGGGAGGACAGATACGCAGTATTTT,CASSGTSGRTDTQYF
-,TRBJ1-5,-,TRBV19,TGTGCCAGTAGTATCACGGGGACTGCGGGCAATCAGCCCCAGCATTTT,CASSITGTAGNQPQHF
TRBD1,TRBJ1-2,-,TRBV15,TGTGCCACCAGCAGACCTGGACAGGGTACCTATGGCTACACCTTC,CATSRPGQGTYGYTF
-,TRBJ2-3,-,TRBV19,TGTGCCAGTAGTACCTCCTGGAGGGCCTCAGATACGCAGTATTTT,CASSTSWRASDTQYF
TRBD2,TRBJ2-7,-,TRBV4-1,TGCGCCAGCAGGCGGACTAGCGGGACCTTTCAAACCTCCTCCTACGAGCAGTACTTC,CASRRTSGTFQTSSYEQYF
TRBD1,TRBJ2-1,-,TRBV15,TGTGCCACCAGCGGGAAAGGACAGGGATACACCGGAATCTACAATGAGCAGTTCTTC,CATSGKGQGYTGIYNEQFF